Listed below are T cell receptor beta chains from one sample, sequenced in a study of long-term antiretroviral therapy in people with HIV. Sequenced by immunoSEQ multiplex PCR; TCRdb stores in-frame clones only, minus some. The sample yields tens of thousands of clones, 70% to 90% seen once. The sample in question was unsorted PBMCs, obtained 0.8 years after starting antiretroviral therapy. Receptor source: a woman aged 30 to 39 with HIV. Both conserved end residues are part of each CDR3. Each record gives: clone size, D gene, J gene, V gene, CDR3 protein, CDR3 DNA. D genes are given only for firm matches. Size is omitted from some rows. Given values are once, few, many or a class for expanded clones.

size: NA; D: NA; J: TRBJ1-1; V: TRBV27; CDR3: CASSPGPTNTEAFF; DNA: TGTGCCAGCAGTCCGGGACCGACGAACACTGAAGCTTTCTTT
size: NA; D: NA; J: TRBJ1-6; V: TRBV10-1; CDR3: CASSLGALSSYNSPLHF; DNA: TGCGCCAGCAGTCTGGGGGCACTAAGCTCCTATAATTCACCCCTCCACTTT
size: NA; D: TRBD1; J: TRBJ1-3; V: TRBV2; CDR3: CASSQGQGANTIYF; DNA: TGTGCCAGCAGTCAAGGACAGGGGGCGAACACCATATATTTT
size: NA; D: NA; J: TRBJ1-6; V: TRBV11-2; CDR3: CASSRGSDNSPLHF; DNA: TGTGCCAGCAGCCGAGGGTCAGATAATTCACCCCTCCACTTT
size: NA; D: TRBD1; J: TRBJ1-2; V: TRBV10-3; CDR3: CAIRTGGDNGYTF; DNA: TGTGCCATAAGGACAGGCGGGGACAATGGCTACACCTTC
size: once; D: NA; J: TRBJ2-1; V: TRBV7-9; CDR3: CASHEGGAEQFF; DNA: TGTGCCAGCCACGAGGGGGGGGCTGAGCAGTTCTTC
size: NA; D: NA; J: TRBJ1-2; V: TRBV6-6; CDR3: CASSYPTGTPYGYTF; DNA: TGTGCCAGCAGTTACCCGACCGGGACCCCCTATGGCTACACCTTC
size: NA; D: TRBD1; J: TRBJ2-7; V: TRBV29-1; CDR3: CSVPGQGGHEQYF; DNA: TGCAGCGTTCCTGGACAGGGGGGACACGAGCAGTACTTC
size: NA; D: TRBD2; J: TRBJ2-3; V: TRBV7-2; CDR3: CASTGRGGFTDTQYF; DNA: TGTGCCAGCACCGGGAGGGGGGGCTTCACAGATACGCAGTATTTT
size: NA; D: NA; J: TRBJ2-1; V: TRBV11-2; CDR3: CASRHDRLGAYNEQFF; DNA: TGTGCCAGCAGGCATGACAGGTTAGGAGCCTACAATGAGCAGTTCTTC
size: NA; D: TRBD2; J: TRBJ2-5; V: TRBV4-1; CDR3: CASSLLTGTSGGSGETQYF; DNA: TGCGCCAGCAGCCTACTGACCGGGACTAGCGGGGGGAGTGGGGAGACCCAGTACTTC
size: NA; D: NA; J: TRBJ2-6; V: TRBV5-8; CDR3: CASSLTTGANVLTF; DNA: TGTGCCAGCAGCCTCACTACTGGGGCCAACGTCCTGACTTTC
size: NA; D: NA; J: TRBJ1-5; V: TRBV4-1; CDR3: CASSQDSRDQPQHF; DNA: TGCGCCAGCAGCCAAGACTCTAGAGATCAGCCCCAGCATTTT
size: NA; D: TRBD2; J: TRBJ2-1; V: TRBV9; CDR3: CASSSGLAAYNEQFF; DNA: TGTGCCAGCAGCTCCGGACTAGCGGCGTACAATGAGCAGTTCTTC
size: NA; D: TRBD2; J: TRBJ2-3; V: TRBV11-2; CDR3: CASSSLADPQYF; DNA: TGTGCCAGCAGCTCACTAGCGGATCCGCAGTATTTT
size: NA; D: NA; J: TRBJ2-7; V: TRBV5-1; CDR3: CASSPEPGQLYEQYF; DNA: TGCGCCAGCAGCCCGGAACCGGGACAACTCTACGAGCAGTACTTC
size: few; D: NA; J: TRBJ1-5; V: TRBV19; CDR3: CASSAAGGQPQHF; DNA: TGTGCCAGTAGTGCCGCGGGGGGTCAGCCCCAGCATTTT
size: once; D: NA; J: TRBJ1-1; V: TRBV9; CDR3: CASSPRYTEAFF; DNA: TGTGCCAGCAGCCCGAGATACACTGAAGCTTTCTTT
size: NA; D: NA; J: TRBJ2-5; V: TRBV7-2; CDR3: CASSLAGGQETQYF; DNA: TGTGCCAGCAGCTTAGCGGGGGGTCAAGAGACCCAGTACTTC
size: NA; D: NA; J: TRBJ1-1; V: TRBV10-1; CDR3: CASSENRWFTEAFF; DNA: TGCGCCAGCAGTGAGAACAGGTGGTTCACTGAAGCTTTCTTT
size: NA; D: TRBD1; J: TRBJ1-5; V: TRBV7-2; CDR3: CASSLAGQRNQPQHF; DNA: TGTGCCAGCAGCTTAGCGGGACAGCGGAATCAGCCCCAGCATTTT
size: few; D: NA; J: TRBJ1-2; V: TRBV2; CDR3: CASRRTVNYGYTF; DNA: TGTGCCAGCAGGCGGACAGTCAACTATGGCTACACCTTC
size: NA; D: NA; J: TRBJ2-1; V: TRBV6-5; CDR3: CASSNGGPNEQFF; DNA: TGTGCCAGCAGTAACGGGGGCCCTAATGAGCAGTTCTTC
size: NA; D: NA; J: TRBJ1-2; V: TRBV5-1; CDR3: CASSLELLGNGYTF; DNA: TGCGCCAGCAGCTTGGAACTTTTGGGGAATGGCTACACCTTC
size: once; D: NA; J: TRBJ2-1; V: TRBV5-8; CDR3: CASRRRGSYNEQFF; DNA: TGTGCCAGCAGACGGCGGGGCTCCTACAATGAGCAGTTCTTC
size: NA; D: NA; J: TRBJ2-3; V: TRBV11-2; CDR3: CASSLEIGDTQYF; DNA: TGTGCCAGCAGCTTAGAAATTGGCGATACGCAGTATTTT
size: NA; D: TRBD1; J: TRBJ1-1; V: TRBV5-6; CDR3: CASSFPAGQGTGTEAFF; DNA: TGTGCCAGCAGCTTCCCGGCGGGACAGGGGACTGGCACTGAAGCTTTCTTT
size: NA; D: NA; J: TRBJ1-2; V: TRBV6-1; CDR3: CASRPDYGYTF; DNA: TGTGCCAGCAGGCCCGACTATGGCTACACCTTC
size: NA; D: NA; J: TRBJ1-2; V: TRBV18; CDR3: CASSPIGTVYGYTF; DNA: TGTGCCAGCTCACCCATAGGGACCGTCTATGGCTACACCTTC
size: NA; D: NA; J: TRBJ1-1; V: TRBV5-4; CDR3: CASSLQGANTEAFF; DNA: TGTGCCAGCAGCTTGCAGGGAGCGAACACTGAAGCTTTCTTT
size: NA; D: TRBD1; J: TRBJ1-3; V: TRBV6-6; CDR3: CASSSQGTSGNTIYF; DNA: TGTGCCAGCAGCTCACAGGGGACCTCTGGAAACACCATATATTTT
size: once; D: NA; J: TRBJ1-5; V: TRBV15; CDR3: CATSRGFGGMGENQPQHF; DNA: TGTGCCACCAGCAGAGGATTCGGAGGCATGGGGGAAAATCAGCCCCAGCATTTT
size: NA; D: TRBD1; J: TRBJ2-3; V: TRBV10-3; CDR3: CAIRTGQATDTQYF; DNA: TGTGCCATCAGGACCGGACAGGCCACAGATACGCAGTATTTT
size: NA; D: NA; J: TRBJ1-5; V: TRBV7-2; CDR3: CASSRGTEPQHF; DNA: TGTGCCAGCAGTCGAGGGACGGAGCCCCAGCATTTT
size: once; D: NA; J: TRBJ1-5; V: TRBV18; CDR3: CASSEEGVYQPQHF; DNA: TGTGCCAGCTCCGAAGAGGGGGTTTATCAGCCCCAGCATTTT
size: NA; D: NA; J: TRBJ1-2; V: TRBV4-2; CDR3: CASSPYLSYGYTF; DNA: TGTGCCAGCAGCCCGTACCTGAGCTATGGCTACACCTTC
size: NA; D: NA; J: TRBJ1-2; V: TRBV5-4; CDR3: CASSLGQGSAGYGYTF; DNA: TGTGCCAGCAGCTTGGGGCAGGGGTCAGCGGGCTATGGCTACACCTTC
size: NA; D: NA; J: TRBJ2-3; V: TRBV5-8; CDR3: CASSHSWGKDTQYF; DNA: TGTGCCAGCAGCCATTCCTGGGGGAAAGATACGCAGTATTTT
size: NA; D: NA; J: TRBJ2-5; V: TRBV7-9; CDR3: CASSFEARIETQYF; DNA: TGTGCCAGCAGCTTCGAGGCTAGAATAGAGACCCAGTACTTC
size: NA; D: TRBD2; J: TRBJ2-3; V: TRBV19; CDR3: CASKGLDTDTQYF; DNA: TGTGCCAGTAAGGGACTAGACACAGATACGCAGTATTTT
size: NA; D: NA; J: TRBJ1-2; V: TRBV7-9; CDR3: CASSLGGGQSNYGYTF; DNA: TGTGCCAGCAGCTTAGGTGGCGGACAGTCTAACTATGGCTACACCTTC
size: NA; D: NA; J: TRBJ1-2; V: TRBV5-1; CDR3: CASSLTEEVNYGYTF; DNA: TGCGCCAGCAGCTTAACCGAGGAGGTCAACTATGGCTACACCTTC
size: NA; D: TRBD1; J: TRBJ2-7; V: TRBV29-1; CDR3: CSTSTGGEQYF; DNA: TGCAGCACCTCGACAGGGGGCGAGCAGTACTTC
size: NA; D: TRBD1; J: TRBJ1-3; V: TRBV19; CDR3: CASSGQGDSGNTIYF; DNA: TGTGCCAGCAGCGGACAGGGCGACTCTGGAAACACCATATATTTT
size: NA; D: NA; J: TRBJ1-2; V: TRBV19; CDR3: CASSILIQGSRGGYTF; DNA: TGTGCCAGTAGTATCCTAATACAGGGATCGCGTGGAGGCTACACCTTC
size: NA; D: TRBD1; J: TRBJ1-4; V: TRBV30; CDR3: CAWNKDRAGEKLFF; DNA: TGTGCCTGGAACAAAGACAGGGCTGGTGAAAAACTGTTTTTT
size: NA; D: NA; J: TRBJ2-1; V: TRBV30; CDR3: CAWSVFLMIRLSYNEQFF; DNA: TGTGCCTGGAGTGTATTTTTGATGATTAGACTCTCCTACAATGAGCAGTTCTTC